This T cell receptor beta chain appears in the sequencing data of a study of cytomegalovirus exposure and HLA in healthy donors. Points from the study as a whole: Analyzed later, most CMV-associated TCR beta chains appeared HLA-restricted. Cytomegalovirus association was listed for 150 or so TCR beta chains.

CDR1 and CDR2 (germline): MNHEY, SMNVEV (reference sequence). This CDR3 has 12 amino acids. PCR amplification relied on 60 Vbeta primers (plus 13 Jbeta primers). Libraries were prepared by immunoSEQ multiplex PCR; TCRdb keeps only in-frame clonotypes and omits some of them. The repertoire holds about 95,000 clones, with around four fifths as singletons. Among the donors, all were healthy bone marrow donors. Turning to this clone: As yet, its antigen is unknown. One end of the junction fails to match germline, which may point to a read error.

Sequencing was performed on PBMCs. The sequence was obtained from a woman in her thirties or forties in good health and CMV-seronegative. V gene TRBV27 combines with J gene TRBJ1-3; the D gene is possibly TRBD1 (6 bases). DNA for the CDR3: TGTGCAAGCAGGGGCATCGGAAACACCATATATTTT. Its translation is CASRGIGNTIYF.